Presented here are 17 T cell receptor beta chains from one specimen sequenced in a study of control samples from healthy donors and cancer patients. Libraries were prepared by immunoSEQ multiplex PCR; TCRdb keeps only in-frame clonotypes and omits some of them. Among fewer than 200,000 clones, almost 90% were seen once, and the ten largest hold 4.9%. The sample comprised blood. All receptors derive from a woman in her 30s in good health.

A single count supports this clone. V gene TRBV6-5 combines with J gene TRBJ1-2; D uncertain. The CDR3 length is 13 residues. V was shortened by 2 bases and J by 4 bases, with 8 bases between the two germline ends. In germline, CDR1 is MNHEY, CDR2 SVGAGI. This CDR3 reads CASSYSTGYGYTF. The CDR3 region has the DNA TGTGCCAGCAGTTACAGTACCGGCTATGGCTACACCTTC.

This chain uses TRBV9 with TRBJ1-4; the D gene is possibly TRBD1 (5 bases). The CDR3 runs to 14 residues. The V end lost 0 bases, the J end lost 4 bases, and 7 bases lay between the germline ends. Germline CDR1 SGDLS, CDR2 YYNGEE. In nucleotides, the CDR3 is TGTGCCAGCAGCGTAGGTGGGGGTAATGAAAAACTGTTTTTT. Its protein product is CASSVGGGNEKLFF.

The rearrangement uses TRBV2 and TRBJ1-1; 10 bases line up with TRBD1. Looked up from germline, CDR1 is SNHLY and CDR2 is FYNNEI. This CDR3 has 15 residues. V was pared by 4 bases and J by 0 bases, with 2 bases of the junction left unmatched. DNA of the CDR3: TGTGCCAGCAGTGTAGGACAGGGGGTGAACACTGAAGCTTTCTTT. It yields the protein CASSVGQGVNTEAFF. Looking up the rest from reference TRBV2 and TRBJ1-1 gives the full variable domain: EPEVTQTPSHQVTQMGQEVILRCVPISNHLYFYWYRQILGQKVEFLVSFYNNEISEKSEIFDDQFSVERPDGSNFTLKIRSTKLEDSAMYFCASSVGQGVNTEAFFGQGTRLTVV.

The chain employs TRBV4-1 and TRBJ1-1; 7 positions agree with TRBD1. V gave up 1 base and J gave up 2 bases; unmatched junction bases: 4. The length of the CDR3 is 15 residues. From germline, CDR1 is MGHRA and CDR2 YSYEKL. The CDR3 nucleotides are TGCGCCAGCAGCCAAGGAGACAGGGCTAACACTGAAGCTTTCTTT. It yields the protein CASSQGDRANTEAFF.

The chain recombines TRBV28 with TRBJ2-7; D is unresolved. The CDR3 is 12 amino acids. V gave up 6 bases and J gave up 1 base, with 7 bases separating them. Germline CDR1 and CDR2: MDHEN and SYDVKM. The CDR3: CASSWSSYEQYF. CDR3 DNA sequence: TGTGCCAGCAGCTGGTCTTCCTACGAGCAGTACTTC.

The chain links TRBV24-1 to TRBJ1-4; D is perhaps TRBD1 (5 bases). Trimming removed 0 bases at V and 0 bases at J, with 25 bases between. The CDR3 runs 22 residues. Germline V gene lookup returns CDR1 KGHDR and CDR2 SFDVKD. CDR3: CATSDLQLIGTPVGSTNEKLFF. DNA of the CDR3: TGTGCCACCAGTGATTTGCAATTGATCGGGACCCCAGTCGGGTCAACTAATGAAAAACTGTTTTTT.

The genes are TRBV7-9 and TRBJ1-2, with 7 bases fitting TRBD1. CDR3 length: 15 residues. Unmatched junction bases numbered 14, after V lost 5 bases and J lost 8 bases. Germline V lookup: CDR1 SEHNR, CDR2 FQNEAQ (reference sequence). The CDR3 spells CASSDGTAPSRGYTF. In DNA form, the CDR3 reads TGTGCCAGCAGCGACGGGACAGCACCTTCGAGGGGCTACACCTTC.

This sequence joins TRBV4-1 and TRBJ1-5; TRBD1 matches at 8 bases. The CDR3 is 13 amino acids. Germline assignment: CDR1 MGHRA and CDR2 YSYEKL. The trim removed 8 bases at V and 7 bases at J, leaving 7 bases unmatched. For the CDR3, the DNA is TGCGCCAGCGGCACAGGGGGGCGGCAGCCCCAGCATTTT. This encodes CASGTGGRQPQHF.

The V and J genes are TRBV7-4 and TRBJ1-3, with D maybe TRBD1 (6 bases). The germline gives CDR1 SGHVT, CDR2 SQSDAQ. V lost 5 bases to trimming and J lost 0 bases, with 17 bases between them. CDR3 length equals 17 residues. CDR3 sequence reads: CASSPRDNTNSGNTIYF. CDR3 sequence (DNA): TGTGCCAGCAGCCCCCGGGACAACACTAACTCTGGAAACACCATATATTTT.

The rearrangement uses TRBV29-1 and TRBJ1-2; D gene unclear. CDR3 length: 10 amino acids. Germline V gives CDR1 SQVTM, CDR2 ANQGSEA. V was shortened by 3 bases and J by 6 bases, with 5 bases between the two germline ends. The CDR3 here is CSVDVDGYTF. Here the CDR3 DNA reads TGCAGCGTTGATGTGGATGGCTACACCTTC.

The rearrangement uses TRBV7-9 and TRBJ1-5; D is unresolved. Trimming removed 5 bases at V and 5 bases at J, with 13 bases between. CDR1 and CDR2 (germline): SEHNR, FQNEAQ (reference sequence). The length of the CDR3 is 14 residues. CDR3 residues: CASSQPGSHQPQHF. CDR3 coding DNA: TGTGCCAGCAGCCAACCTGGGAGCCATCAGCCCCAGCATTTT.

This clone was recorded once. The rearrangement uses TRBV6-5 and TRBJ2-1; D gene unclear. The V gene lost 6 bases and the J gene lost 7 bases, with 10 bases spanning the gap. Germline V CDR1 and CDR2: MNHEY, SVGAGI. The CDR3 spans 12 residues. The CDR3 here is CASSQGPNEQFF. The CDR3 bases are TGTGCCAGCAGCCAAGGACCTAATGAGCAGTTCTTC.

The rearrangement joins TRBV25-1 to TRBJ2-5, with 11 positions matching TRBD1. CDR3 length equals 16 residues. The junction had 9 bases not matched to a gene; V was cut back by 4 bases and J by 5 bases. The germline CDR1 and CDR2 sequences are MGHDK and SYGVNS. In DNA, the CDR3 is TGTGCCAGCAGTGTAGCGGACAGGGGGCGGGAGGAGACCCAGTACTTC. Translation gives CASSVADRGREETQYF.

This clone was detected only once. The chain employs TRBV6-1 and TRBJ1-1; possible D gene TRBD1, 5 bases. Trimming left V 3 bases short and J 5 bases short, with 16 bases between. Germline CDR1 is MNHNS and CDR2 is SASEGT. The CDR3 consists of 15 residues. As DNA, the CDR3 is TGTGCCAGCAGTGACCCCACGTCAGGGAATACTGAAGCTTTCTTT. It encodes CASSDPTSGNTEAFF.

The chain recombines TRBV7-8 with TRBJ2-7; 12 positions match TRBD1. The CDR3 has 14 residues. V trimming: 5 bases; J trimming: 6 bases; junction bases outside the gene matches: 5. Germline assignment: CDR1 SGHVS and CDR2 FQNEAQ. The CDR3 nucleotides read TGTGCCAGCAGCGACCGGGACAGGGGGCCCGAGCAGTACGTC. It codes for CASSDRDRGPEQYV.

V is TRBV28 and J is TRBJ2-1; 7 nucleotides align to TRBD1. Germline V gene lookup returns CDR1 MDHEN and CDR2 SYDVKM. The CDR3 runs to 15 residues. The ends lost 2 bases at V and 3 bases at J; junction bases unmatched: 4. CDR3 residues: CASSLGDRIYNEQFF. As DNA, the CDR3 is TGTGCCAGCAGTTTAGGGGACAGAATCTACAATGAGCAGTTCTTC.

This clone turned up a few times. V usage is TRBV6-5 and J usage is TRBJ1-1, with a weak D call TRBD1 (6 bases). V was pared by 6 bases and J by 4 bases, with 12 bases between. Germline-derived CDR1 and CDR2 are MNHEY and SVGAGI. The CDR3 loop spans 13 amino acids. The CDR3 loop reads CASRATGGTEAFF. The CDR3, as DNA: TGTGCCAGCAGAGCGACAGGAGGCACTGAAGCTTTCTTT.